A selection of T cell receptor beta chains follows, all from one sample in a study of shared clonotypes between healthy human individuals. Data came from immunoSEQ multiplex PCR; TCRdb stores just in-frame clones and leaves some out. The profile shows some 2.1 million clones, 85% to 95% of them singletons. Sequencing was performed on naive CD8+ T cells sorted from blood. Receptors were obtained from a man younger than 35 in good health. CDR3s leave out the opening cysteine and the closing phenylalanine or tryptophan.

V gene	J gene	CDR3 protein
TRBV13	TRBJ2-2	ASSLGHTGELF
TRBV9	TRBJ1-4	ASSVGTTNEKLF
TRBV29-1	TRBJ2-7	SVVLAGSYEQY
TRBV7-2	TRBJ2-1	ASSWTGQAYNEQF
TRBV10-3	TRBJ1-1	ALKSGRNTEAF
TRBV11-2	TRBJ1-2	ASSLDKRAH
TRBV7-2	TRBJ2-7	ASGGSEYGYEQY
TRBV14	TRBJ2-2	ASSQRVNGELF
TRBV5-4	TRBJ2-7	ASSFSGGALNEQY
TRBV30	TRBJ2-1	AGGVAGVNEQF
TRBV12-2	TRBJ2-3	ASRLALQRELSDTQY
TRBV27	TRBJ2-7	ASSFAGGSYEQY
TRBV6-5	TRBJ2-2	ASSYPGGRELF
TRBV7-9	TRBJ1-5	ASSLALQGESNQPQH
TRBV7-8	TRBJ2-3	ASSSPGLEIWDTQY
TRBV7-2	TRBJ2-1	ASSSPLEQF
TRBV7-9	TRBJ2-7	ASSSTGVYLYEQY
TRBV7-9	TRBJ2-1	ASSLLAETYNEQF
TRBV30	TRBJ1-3	AWGTGSGNTIY
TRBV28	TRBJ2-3	ASSHPSGGTTDTQY
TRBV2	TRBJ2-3	ASTWTASTDTQY
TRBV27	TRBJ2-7	ASSFTPTGLEQY
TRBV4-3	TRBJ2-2	ASSQASSGLTGELF
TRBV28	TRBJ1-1	ASSFRGRDTEAF
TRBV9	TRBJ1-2	ASSVATGGTYGYT
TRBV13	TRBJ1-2	ASSLGQGKGYT
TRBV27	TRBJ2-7	ASSYRGGYEQY
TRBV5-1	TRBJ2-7	ASSLEPGGQYEQY
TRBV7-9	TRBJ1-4	ASSSHGQPTNEKLF
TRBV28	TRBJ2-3	ASSPGPGTDTQY
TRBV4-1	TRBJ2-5	ASSQEGQVFRETQY
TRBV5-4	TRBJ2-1	ASSLGTVTDEQF
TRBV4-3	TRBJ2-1	ASSQDLGQGDF